This TCR beta chain derives from a study of T cells expressing NK-cell markers. The study's findings and limits: Top CD8+ clonotypes included the dominant CD3+CD56+NKG2C+ clonotypes in several donors.

Germline V gene sequence: CDR1 DFQATT, CDR2 SNEGSKA (reference sequence). The CDR3 loop spans 13 amino acids. On this clonotype itself: The antigen is unknown.

One entry per CDR3 protein, without DNA, is what TCRdb gives after re-calling the 5' RACE reads. This sample contains about 180,000 distinct CDR3 sequences. Sequencing input: blood T cells: a sorted CD56 or NKG2C T cell subset, CD4+ or CD8+ T cells, or bulk PBMC T cells (not recorded which). The chain combines TRBV20-1 with TRBJ2-1; TCRdb outputs TRBD1, but without DNA this stays unchecked. This TCR derives from a woman aged 18-69 years in good health. CDR3 region: CSARSSGAGEQFF.